The T cell receptor (beta chain) described here comes from a study of cytomegalovirus exposure and HLA in healthy donors. Study outcomes and limitations: Accounts indicate the classifier identified cytomegalovirus status with strong specificity and sensitivity. In vitro data verified three CMV-associated chains as specific for CMV antigens.

PCR used 60 Vbeta primers and 13 Jbeta primers. The repertoire was sequenced with immunoSEQ multiplex PCR; TCRdb's copy has only in-frame clones and lacks some. The table shows some 170,000 clones, with just over 75% occurring only once. CDR1 is MNHEY and CDR2 is SMNVEV in the germline V gene (reference sequence). Trimming removed 8 bases from V and 3 bases from J; junction bases left unmatched: 6. This CDR3 region has 15 residues. Only one count was recorded for this clone. Its antigen remains unknown. The sequencing input was PBMCs. This clonotype was obtained from a woman in her sixties in good health and CMV-seropositive. This sequence joins TRBV27 and TRBJ1-6, with 8 bases matching TRBD1. CDR3 bases: TGTGCCAGCGGGACTGGACAGGGCTATAATTCACCCCTCCACTTT. It codes for CASGTGQGYNSPLHF.